One and the same sample provided the 6 T cell receptor beta chains below, sequenced in a study of response to subunit inactivated influenza vaccine. MiXCR, applied by TCRdb to the RT-PCR reads, yields one record per CDR3 protein. The table records 650,000 to 800,000 distinct CDR3 sequences, 14% of them present only once. The sequences come from PBMCs from blood, collected around 14 days before vaccination. The receptors here all came from a man aged 50-59 years who received an inactivated influenza vaccine.

V is TRBV10-3 and J is TRBJ2-1; possible D gene TRBD1, 5 bases. V shed 2 bases and J shed 9 bases, with 11 bases lying between them. From germline, CDR1 is ENHRY and CDR2 SYGVKD. The CDR3 has 13 amino acids. The CDR3 nucleotides read TGTGCCATCAGTGAGGACAGTGTGGGTGAGCAGTTCTTC. Its protein is CAISEDSVGEQFF.

This clonotype was seen a handful of times. The chain couples TRBV7-2 to TRBJ2-7; 9 bases agree with TRBD2. The CDR3 runs to 15 residues. Trimming removed 1 base from V and 3 bases from J; junction bases left unmatched: 4. Germline values: CDR1 SGHTA, CDR2 FQGNSA. CDR3 protein: CASSLDQAGGYEQYF. The DNA for the CDR3 is TGTGCCAGCAGCTTAGATCAAGCGGGAGGCTACGAGCAGTACTTC.

The chain employs TRBV4-1 and TRBJ2-7, with a weak D call TRBD1 (5 bases). The germline V gene encodes CDR1 MGHRA and CDR2 YSYEKL. The CDR3 consists of 14 residues. Deletions cut 0 bases from V and 3 bases from J, with 9 bases between. The CDR3 loop reads CASSQDIQDYEQYF. The CDR3 nucleotides read TGCGCCAGCAGCCAAGATATACAGGACTACGAGCAGTACTTC.

This chain joins TRBV14 and TRBJ2-7, with 7 positions matching TRBD1. The junction had 11 bases not matched to a gene; V was cut back by 4 bases and J by 5 bases. Looked up from germline, CDR1 is SGHDN and CDR2 is FVKESK. The CDR3 runs 15 residues. As DNA, the CDR3 is TGTGCCAGCAGCCCGAGACAGGGCGGAGAAGACGAGCAGTACTTC. Its translation: CASSPRQGGEDEQYF.

This clonotype was found a few times. The chain links TRBV27 to TRBJ2-2, with D tentatively TRBD1 or TRBD2 (5 bases each). The CDR3 sequence is 13 residues long. Germline V gene sequence: CDR1 MNHEY, CDR2 SMNVEV (reference sequence). The germline V and J ends were trimmed by 0 bases and 6 bases, with 5 bases remaining between them. CDR3 protein: CASSLSGAGELFF. CDR3 DNA sequence: TGTGCCAGCAGTTTATCGGGGGCCGGGGAGCTGTTTTTT.

This clonotype was observed a handful of times. V is TRBV5-1 and J is TRBJ2-4; 8 bases line up with TRBD1. The CDR3 runs 14 residues. CDR1 and CDR2 (germline): SGHRS, YFSETQ. Unmatched junction bases numbered 9, after V lost 4 bases and J lost 9 bases. The CDR3 is CASSPGQGRGIQYF. DNA for the CDR3: TGCGCCAGCAGCCCCGGACAGGGTAGAGGCATTCAGTACTTC.